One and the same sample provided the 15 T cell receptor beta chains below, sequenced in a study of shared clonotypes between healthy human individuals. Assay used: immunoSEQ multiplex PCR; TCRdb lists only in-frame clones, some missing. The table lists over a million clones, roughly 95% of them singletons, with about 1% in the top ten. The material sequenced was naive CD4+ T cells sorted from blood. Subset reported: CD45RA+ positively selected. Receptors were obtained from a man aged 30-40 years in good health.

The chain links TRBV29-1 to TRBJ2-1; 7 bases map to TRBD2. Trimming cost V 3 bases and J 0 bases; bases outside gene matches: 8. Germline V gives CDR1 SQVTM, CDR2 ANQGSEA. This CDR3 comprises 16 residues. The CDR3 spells CSVERGTSDSYNEQFF. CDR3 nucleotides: TGCAGCGTTGAGCGGGGCACTAGCGACTCCTACAATGAGCAGTTCTTC.

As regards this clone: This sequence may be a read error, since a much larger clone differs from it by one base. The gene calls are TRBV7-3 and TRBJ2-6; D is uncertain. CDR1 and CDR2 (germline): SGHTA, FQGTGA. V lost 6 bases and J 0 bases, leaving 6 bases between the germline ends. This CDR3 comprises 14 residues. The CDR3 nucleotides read TGTGCCAGCAGTCACGGCTCTGGGGCCAACGTCCTGACTTTC. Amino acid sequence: CASSHGSGANVLTF.

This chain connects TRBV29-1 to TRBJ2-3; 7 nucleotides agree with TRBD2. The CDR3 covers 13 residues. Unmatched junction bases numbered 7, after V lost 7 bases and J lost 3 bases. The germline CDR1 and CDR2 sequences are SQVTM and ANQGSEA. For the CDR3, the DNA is TGCAGCGGGACTAGATGGGCAACAGATACGCAGTATTTT. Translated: CSGTRWATDTQYF.

The CDR3 here is CASSQTSGLNTGELFF. CDR3 nucleotides: TGCGCCAGCAGCCAGACTAGCGGGCTTAACACCGGGGAGCTGTTTTTT. This rearrangement joins TRBV10-2 to TRBJ2-2; 10 bases map to TRBD2. J lost 2 bases, V lost 6 bases, and 6 bases had no gene match. Germline V gives CDR1 WSHSY, CDR2 SAAADI. This CDR3 has 16 residues.

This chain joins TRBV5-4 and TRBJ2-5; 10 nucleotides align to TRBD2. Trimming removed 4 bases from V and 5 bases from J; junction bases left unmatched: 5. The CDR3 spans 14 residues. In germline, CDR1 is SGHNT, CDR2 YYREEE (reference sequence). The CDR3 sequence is CASSGAGGTETQYF. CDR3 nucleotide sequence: TGTGCCAGCAGCGGAGCGGGAGGGACGGAGACCCAGTACTTC. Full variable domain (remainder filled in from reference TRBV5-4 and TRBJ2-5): ETGVTQSPTHLIKTRGQQVTLRCSSQSGHNTVSWYQQALGQGPQFIFQYYREEENGRGNFPPRFSGLQFPNYSSELNVNALELDDSALYLCASSGAGGTETQYFGPGTRLLVL.

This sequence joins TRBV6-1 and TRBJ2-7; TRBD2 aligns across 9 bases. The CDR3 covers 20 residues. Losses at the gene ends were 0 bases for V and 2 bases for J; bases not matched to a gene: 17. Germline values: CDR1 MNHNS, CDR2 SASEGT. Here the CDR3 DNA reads TGTGCCAGCAGTGAAGCGCTCCCCAGCCCATCTAGCGGGACGGCCTACGAGCAGTACTTC. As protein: CASSEALPSPSSGTAYEQYF.

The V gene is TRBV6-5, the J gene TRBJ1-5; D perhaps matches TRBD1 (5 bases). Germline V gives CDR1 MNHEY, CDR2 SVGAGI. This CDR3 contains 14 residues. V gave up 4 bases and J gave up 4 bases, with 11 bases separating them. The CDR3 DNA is TGTGCCAGCAGTTCCGGGACTGCGAATCAGCCCCAGCATTTT. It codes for CASSSGTANQPQHF.

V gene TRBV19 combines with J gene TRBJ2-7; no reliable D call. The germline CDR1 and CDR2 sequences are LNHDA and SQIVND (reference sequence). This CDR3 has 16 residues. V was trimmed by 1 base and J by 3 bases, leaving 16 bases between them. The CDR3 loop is CASSIGGSLVNYEQYF. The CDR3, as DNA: TGTGCCAGTAGTATAGGAGGCAGCCTAGTCAACTACGAGCAGTACTTC.

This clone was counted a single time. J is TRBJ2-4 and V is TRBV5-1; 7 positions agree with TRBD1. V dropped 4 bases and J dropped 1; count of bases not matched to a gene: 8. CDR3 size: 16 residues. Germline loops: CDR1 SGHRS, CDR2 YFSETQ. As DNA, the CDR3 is TGCGCCAGCAGCGCCGGACAGGTCTTGGCCAAAAACATTCAGTACTTC. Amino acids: CASSAGQVLAKNIQYF.

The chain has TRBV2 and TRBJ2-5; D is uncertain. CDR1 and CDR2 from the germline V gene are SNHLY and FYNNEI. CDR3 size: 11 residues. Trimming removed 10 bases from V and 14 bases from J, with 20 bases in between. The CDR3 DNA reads TGTGCCACCCATAATCTCCCTCCCCCCTACTTC. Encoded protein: CATHNLPPPYF.

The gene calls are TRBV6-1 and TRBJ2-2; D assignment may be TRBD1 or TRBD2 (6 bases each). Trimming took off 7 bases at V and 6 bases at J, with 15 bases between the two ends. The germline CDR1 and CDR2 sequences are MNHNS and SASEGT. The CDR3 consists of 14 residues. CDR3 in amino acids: CASNILAGAGELFF. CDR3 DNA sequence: TGTGCCAGCAATATACTAGCAGGGGCCGGGGAGCTGTTTTTT.

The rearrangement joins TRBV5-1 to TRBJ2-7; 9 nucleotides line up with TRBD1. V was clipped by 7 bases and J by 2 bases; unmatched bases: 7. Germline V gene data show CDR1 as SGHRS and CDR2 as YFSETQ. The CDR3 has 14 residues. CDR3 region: CASGFRDRAYEQYF. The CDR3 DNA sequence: TGCGCCAGCGGATTCCGGGACAGGGCCTACGAGCAGTACTTC.

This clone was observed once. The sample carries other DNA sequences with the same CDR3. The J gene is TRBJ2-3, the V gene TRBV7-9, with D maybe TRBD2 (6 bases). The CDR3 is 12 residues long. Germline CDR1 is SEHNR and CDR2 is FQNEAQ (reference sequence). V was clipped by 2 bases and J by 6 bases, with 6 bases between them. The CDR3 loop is CASSLLADTQYF. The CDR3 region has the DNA TGTGCCAGCAGCTTACTAGCGGATACGCAGTATTTT.

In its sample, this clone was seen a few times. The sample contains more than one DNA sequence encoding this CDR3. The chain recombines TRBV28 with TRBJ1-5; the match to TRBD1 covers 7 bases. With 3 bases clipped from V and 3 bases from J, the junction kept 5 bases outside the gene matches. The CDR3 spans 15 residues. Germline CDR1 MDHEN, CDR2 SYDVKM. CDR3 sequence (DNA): TGTGCCAGCAGTTTCCCGGACAGGCCCAATCAGCCCCAGCATTTT. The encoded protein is CASSFPDRPNQPQHF.

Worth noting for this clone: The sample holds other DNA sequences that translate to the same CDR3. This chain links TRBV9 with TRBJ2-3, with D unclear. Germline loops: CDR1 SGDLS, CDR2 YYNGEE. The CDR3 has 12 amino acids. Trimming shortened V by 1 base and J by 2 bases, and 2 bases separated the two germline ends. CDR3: CASSVNTDTQYF. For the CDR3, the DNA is TGTGCCAGCAGCGTAAACACAGATACGCAGTATTTT.